The 16 T cell receptor beta chains below all came from one sample that was sequenced in a study of long-term antiretroviral therapy in people with HIV. The assay used was immunoSEQ (version v3.0), run at survey level. Here immunoSEQ multiplex PCR was the method, and the copy in TCRdb shows in-frame clones only, minus some. In the table there are tens of thousands of clones, approximately 85% of which are singletons. Sequenced here: unsorted PBMCs, sampled roughly 3.3 years after starting antiretroviral therapy. The receptors were gathered from a man between 18 and 29 years old with HIV.

This clone was observed a handful of times. This chain uses TRBV19 with TRBJ2-5, with 13 nucleotides matching TRBD2. The germline gives CDR1 LNHDA, CDR2 SQIVND (reference sequence). There are 15 residues in the CDR3. Unmatched junction bases numbered 7, after V lost 7 bases and J lost 5 bases. The DNA for the CDR3 is TGTGCCAGTAATAGGGGACTAGCGGGATCGGAGACCCAGTACTTC. It yields the protein CASNRGLAGSETQYF.

This clone appeared a few times. The chain joins TRBV27 to TRBJ2-1; D is unclear. This CDR3 is built from 13 residues. V was shortened by 2 bases and J by 4 bases, with 6 bases between the two germline ends. The germline CDR1 and CDR2 sequences are MNHEY and SMNVEV (reference sequence). CDR3 region: CASSLSIYNEQFF. CDR3 sequence (DNA): TGTGCCAGCAGTTTAAGCATTTACAATGAGCAGTTCTTC.

The chain is built from TRBV4-1 and TRBJ1-6, with D possibly being TRBD1 (5 bases). V shed 3 bases and J shed 4 bases, with 16 bases lying between them. CDR1 is MGHRA and CDR2 is YSYEKL in the germline V gene. The CDR3 spans 17 residues. The chain's CDR3 is CASSHDGAAAYNSPLHF. The CDR3, as DNA: TGCGCCAGCAGCCACGATGGGGCGGCTGCGTATAATTCACCCCTCCACTTT.

The V gene is TRBV27, the J gene TRBJ2-3; D is unclear. Germline values: CDR1 MNHEY, CDR2 SMNVEV (reference sequence). CDR3 length equals 15 residues. The ends were cut back, 5 bases at V and 2 bases at J, with 14 bases in the middle. CDR3 bases: TGTGCCAGCAGTCCCTCTCGCAGGCTCACAGATACGCAGTATTTT. It codes for CASSPSRRLTDTQYF.

This clone has only a few counts. The chain recombines TRBV15 with TRBJ1-5, with TRBD1 as a possible D gene (5 bases). The CDR3 consists of 16 residues. CDR1 is LNHNV, CDR2 YYDKDF, per germline (reference sequence). Trimming cost V 4 bases and J 3 bases, with 16 bases left between them. DNA of the CDR3: TGTGCCACCAGCATGAGGCAGAGGGGTGACAATCAGCCCCAGCATTTT. Translating it yields CATSMRQRGDNQPQHF.

This sequence joins TRBV27 and TRBJ2-3; D call uncertain. The CDR3 has 16 amino acids. CDR1 is MNHEY and CDR2 is SMNVEV in the germline V gene (reference sequence). V was trimmed by 0 bases and J by 0 bases, leaving 10 bases between them. The CDR3 DNA reads TGTGCCAGCAGTTTATCGTGGGAAAAAAGCACAGATACGCAGTATTTT. It yields the protein CASSLSWEKSTDTQYF.

The sample holds one count of this clone. The CDR3 sequence: CASSLSGGHGYTF. The CDR3 DNA reads TGTGCCAGCAGTTTATCGGGGGGCCATGGCTACACCTTC. The V gene is TRBV28, the J gene TRBJ1-2, with D possibly TRBD1 on 6 matching bases. The V gene lost 1 base and the J gene lost 6 bases, with 9 bases spanning the gap. The CDR3 spans 13 residues. Looked up from germline, CDR1 is MDHEN and CDR2 is SYDVKM.

The V call is TRBV10-3, the J call TRBJ2-7; D remains ambiguous. Trimming took off 4 bases at V and 0 bases at J, with 7 bases between the two ends. This CDR3 is 13 amino acids long. Germline lookup yields CDR1 ENHRY and CDR2 SYGVKD. The CDR3 spells CAISGGNSYEQYF. The CDR3, as DNA: TGTGCCATCAGTGGTGGCAACTCCTACGAGCAGTACTTC.

The chain employs TRBV6-5 and TRBJ1-1; no reliable D call. This CDR3 is built from 14 residues. The germline CDR1 and CDR2 sequences are MNHEY and SVGAGI. V lost 6 bases, J lost 1 base, and 12 bases lay in between. The CDR3 DNA reads as TGTGCCAGCAGCCTCGGGTTGGGGAACACTGAAGCTTTCTTT. Residues: CASSLGLGNTEAFF.

V and J are TRBV5-1 and TRBJ1-6, with D perhaps TRBD1 (5 bases). Trimming removed 4 bases at V and 5 bases at J, with 22 bases between. Germline lookup yields CDR1 SGHRS and CDR2 YFSETQ. The CDR3 length is 18 residues. The CDR3 DNA follows: TGCGCCAGCAGCCTCGGGGCGGGTAACATACCCGATAATTCACCCCTCCACTTT. This encodes CASSLGAGNIPDNSPLHF. Using reference TRBV5-1 and TRBJ1-6 for the parts outside the CDR3, the full variable domain is KAGVTQTPRYLIKTRGQQVTLSCSPISGHRSVSWYQQTPGQGLQFLFEYFSETQRNKGNFPGRFSGRQFSNSRSEMNVSTLELGDSALYLCASSLGAGNIPDNSPLHFGNGTRLTVT.

This chain joins TRBV11-2 and TRBJ1-2; D remains ambiguous. This CDR3 is built from 14 residues. Trimming pared 5 bases from V and 2 bases from J, leaving 12 bases between. The germline V gene has CDR1 SGHAT and CDR2 FQNNGV. The CDR3 region is CASSPPDPNYGYTF. The CDR3 DNA reads TGTGCCAGCAGCCCCCCGGACCCAAACTATGGCTACACCTTC.

The chain has TRBV27 and TRBJ1-2, with 7 bases matching TRBD1. Germline CDR1 reads MNHEY; CDR2 reads SMNVEV (reference sequence). The CDR3 runs to 15 residues. The ends lost 7 bases at V and 4 bases at J; junction bases unmatched: 12. In nucleotides, the CDR3 is TGTGCCAGCACTCCGACAGGGCAGGCTCTCTATGGCTACACCTTC. Translating it yields CASTPTGQALYGYTF.

V gene TRBV2 combines with J gene TRBJ1-3; a weak D match, TRBD1 (5 bases). The CDR3 has 12 amino acids. Trimming cost V 8 bases and J 3 bases, with 8 bases left between them. Germline-derived CDR1 and CDR2 are SNHLY and FYNNEI. CDR3 amino acids: CASDSYGNTIYF. CDR3 nucleotides: TGTGCCAGCGACAGCTATGGAAACACCATATATTTT.

V is TRBV28 and J is TRBJ1-1; a possible D gene is TRBD1 (6 bases). Trimming left V 2 bases short and J 4 bases short, with 11 bases between. The CDR3 has 14 residues. The germline V gene encodes CDR1 MDHEN and CDR2 SYDVKM. CDR3 nucleotide sequence: TGTGCCAGCAGTTTACAAAACAGGGCCACTGAAGCTTTCTTT. Translation gives CASSLQNRATEAFF.

Only one count was recorded for this clone. The V gene is TRBV6-5, the J gene TRBJ2-2; D not resolved. CDR1 MNHEY and CDR2 SVGAGI come from the germline V gene. The germline V and J ends were trimmed by 0 bases and 7 bases, with 6 bases remaining between them. This CDR3 is built from 13 residues. The CDR3 reads CASSYSSHGELFF. CDR3 sequence (DNA): TGTGCCAGCAGTTACTCATCCCACGGGGAGCTGTTTTTT.

This rearrangement joins TRBV7-3 to TRBJ2-2; TRBD2 aligns across 10 bases. Germline V gene sequence: CDR1 SGHTA, CDR2 FQGTGA. The V and J ends lost 5 bases and 3 bases, in that order; junction bases with no gene match: 3. CDR3 length equals 15 residues. The CDR3 is CASSPSGSDTGELFF. The CDR3 nucleotides read TGTGCCAGCAGCCCTAGCGGGAGCGACACCGGGGAGCTGTTTTTT. Variable domain in full (rest from reference TRBV7-3 and TRBJ2-2): GAGVSQTPSNKVTEKGKYVELRCDPISGHTALYWYRQSLGQGPEFLIYFQGTGAADDSGLPNDRFFAVRPEGSVSTLKIQRTERGDSAVYLCASSPSGSDTGELFFGEGSRLTVL.